Described below is a single T cell receptor beta chain sequence and its context. The specificity of this receptor is unknown. No qualities accompany the bases; no much larger clone lies one base away. Inclusive of the bounding cysteine and phenylalanine, the CDR3 is 11 residues long. Only CDR3 DNA is held: 33 bases, read in frame from base 1. V and J lose 4 bases and 10 bases, and a span of 8 bases separates them. From a lookup of the germline V gene (reference sequence), CDR1 and CDR2 are LGHDT and YNNKEL. These data are taken from a study of blood T cell repertoires in COVID-19 (dated by TCRdb to 2020 to 2021). As for the study more broadly: The collaborator samples originated in the United States, Italy and Spain and spanned the acute and convalescent phases of COVID-19. The prospective study material was composed of cDNA or gDNA derived from T cells, B-cell-depleted T cells, or PBMCs. Deeply sampled blood TCRbeta repertoires from subjects exposed to, actively infected with, or recovered from COVID-19 were included in the dataset. The repertoires were released in a freely available public database intended as a resource for research on the immune response to SARS-CoV-2. Samples came from the ongoing ImmuneRACE study (first 160 participants) plus 1,254 subjects from 6 global collaborators. A de-identified subject ID, COVID-19 status, age in years and sex were almost always included in the sample metadata. Where available, HLA class I and class II types were obtained from metadata supplied by the sample provider rather than from assay-based typing. Beyond this particular receptor, the publication reports: The quantity of clinical and demographic metadata differed by source and by participant and was supplied without curation.

The immunoSEQ Assay, a bias-controlled multiplex PCR, was used to amplify TCRbeta CDR3 regions from genomic DNA. The authors' pipeline ran thus. The number of nucleated cells in each sample was estimated from the amplification of reference gene primers within the assay. Sequence reads were collapsed and filtered to measure the absolute abundance of every unique TCRbeta CDR3 rearrangement. For each sample, productive Simpson clonality was calculated as the square root of Simpson's diversity index over productive rearrangements. Held by TCRdb, this immuneACCESS table contains in-frame sequences only and omits some clones. Under half of the omission traces to an unresolved V gene where checked; the cause of the rest is unknown. Clone size and the V and J calls come from that table; the DNA yielded D and trimming. The table for this sample lists approximately 110,000 clones; less than 75% of them were counted only once. Together, the top ten hold around 0.9% of the sample.

The collaborating institutions used their own protocols to collect whole blood in K2EDTA tubes. Collaborator samples were shipped for TCRbeta analysis as frozen whole blood, isolated PBMCs, or DNA extracted from either sample type. The sequencing input was peripheral blood. The chain employs TRBV3-1 (or the pseudogene TRBV3-2) and TRBJ2-1, and the D gene may be TRBD2, 5 bases matching. The clonotype originates from a human donor with acute or convalescent COVID-19. The donor label of this sample is uncertain. The sequenced DNA is TGTGCCAGCAGCCCCGGAGGCGAGCAGTTCTTC. The encoded protein is CASSPGGEQFF.